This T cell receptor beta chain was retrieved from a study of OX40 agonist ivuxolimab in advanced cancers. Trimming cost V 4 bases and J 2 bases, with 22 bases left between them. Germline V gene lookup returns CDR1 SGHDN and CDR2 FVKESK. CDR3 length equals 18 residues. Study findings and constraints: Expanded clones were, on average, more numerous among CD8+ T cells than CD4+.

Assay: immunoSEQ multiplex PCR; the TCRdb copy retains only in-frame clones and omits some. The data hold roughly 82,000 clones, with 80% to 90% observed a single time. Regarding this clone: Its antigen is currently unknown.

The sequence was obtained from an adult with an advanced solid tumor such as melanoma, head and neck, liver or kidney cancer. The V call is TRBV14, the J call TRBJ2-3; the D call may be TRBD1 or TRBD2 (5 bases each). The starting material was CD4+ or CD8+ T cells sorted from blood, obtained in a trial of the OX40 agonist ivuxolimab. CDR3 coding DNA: TGTGCCAGCAGCCGGGGGTACGGGGCCTTAGACCCCACAGATACGCAGTATTTT. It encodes CASSRGYGALDPTDTQYF. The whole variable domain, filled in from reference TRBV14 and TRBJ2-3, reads EAGVTQFPSHSVIEKGQTVTLRCDPISGHDNLYWYRRVMGKEIKFLLHFVKESKQDESGMPNNRFLAERTGGTYSTLKVQPAELEDSGVYFCASSRGYGALDPTDTQYFGPGTRLTVL.